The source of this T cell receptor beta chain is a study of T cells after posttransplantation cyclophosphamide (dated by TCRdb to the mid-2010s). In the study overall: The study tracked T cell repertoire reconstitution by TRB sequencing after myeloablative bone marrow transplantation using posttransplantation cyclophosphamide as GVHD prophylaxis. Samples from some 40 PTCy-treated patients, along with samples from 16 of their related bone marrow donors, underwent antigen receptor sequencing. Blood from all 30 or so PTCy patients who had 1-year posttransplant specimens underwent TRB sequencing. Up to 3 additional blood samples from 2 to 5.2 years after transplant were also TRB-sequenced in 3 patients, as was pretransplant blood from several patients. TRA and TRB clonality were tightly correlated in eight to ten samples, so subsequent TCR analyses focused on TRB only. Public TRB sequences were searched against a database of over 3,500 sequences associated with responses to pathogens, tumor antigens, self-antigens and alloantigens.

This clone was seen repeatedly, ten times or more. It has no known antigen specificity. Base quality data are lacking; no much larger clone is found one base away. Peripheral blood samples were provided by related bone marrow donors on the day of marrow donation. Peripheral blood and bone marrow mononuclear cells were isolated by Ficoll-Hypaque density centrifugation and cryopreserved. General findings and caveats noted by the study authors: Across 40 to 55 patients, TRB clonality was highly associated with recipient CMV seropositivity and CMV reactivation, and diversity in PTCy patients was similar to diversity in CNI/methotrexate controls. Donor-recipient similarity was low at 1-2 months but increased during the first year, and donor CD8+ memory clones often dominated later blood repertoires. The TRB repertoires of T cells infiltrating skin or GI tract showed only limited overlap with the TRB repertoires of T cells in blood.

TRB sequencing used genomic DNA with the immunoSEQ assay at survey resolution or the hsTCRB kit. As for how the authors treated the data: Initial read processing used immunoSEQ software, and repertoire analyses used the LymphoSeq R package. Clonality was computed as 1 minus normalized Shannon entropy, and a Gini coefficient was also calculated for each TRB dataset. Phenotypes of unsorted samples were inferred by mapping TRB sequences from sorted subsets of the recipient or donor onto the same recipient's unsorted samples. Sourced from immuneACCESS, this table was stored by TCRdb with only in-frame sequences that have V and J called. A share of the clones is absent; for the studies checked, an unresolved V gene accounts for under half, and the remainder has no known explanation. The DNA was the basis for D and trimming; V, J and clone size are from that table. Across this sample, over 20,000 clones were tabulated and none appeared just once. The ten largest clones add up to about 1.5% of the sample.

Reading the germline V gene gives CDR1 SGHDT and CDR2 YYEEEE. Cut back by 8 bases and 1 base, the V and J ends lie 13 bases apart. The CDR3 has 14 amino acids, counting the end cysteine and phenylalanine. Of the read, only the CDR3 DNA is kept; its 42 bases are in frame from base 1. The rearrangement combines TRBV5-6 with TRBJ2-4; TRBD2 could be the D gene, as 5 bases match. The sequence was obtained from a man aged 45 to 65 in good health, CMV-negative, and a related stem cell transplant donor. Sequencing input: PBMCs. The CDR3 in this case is CASTTGGAKNIQYF. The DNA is TGTGCCAGTACTACGGGCGGGGCCAAAAACATTCAGTACTTC.